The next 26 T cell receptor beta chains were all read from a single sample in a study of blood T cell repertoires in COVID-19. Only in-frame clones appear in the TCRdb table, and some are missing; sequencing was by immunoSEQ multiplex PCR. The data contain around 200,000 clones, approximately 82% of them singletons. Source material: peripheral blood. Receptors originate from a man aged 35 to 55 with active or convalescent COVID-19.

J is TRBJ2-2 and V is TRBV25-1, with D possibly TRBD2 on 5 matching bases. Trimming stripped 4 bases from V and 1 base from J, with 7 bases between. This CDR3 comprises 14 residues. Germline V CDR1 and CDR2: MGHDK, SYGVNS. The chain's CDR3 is CASSASRNTGELFF. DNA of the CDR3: TGTGCCAGCAGTGCTAGCAGGAACACCGGGGAGCTGTTTTTT.

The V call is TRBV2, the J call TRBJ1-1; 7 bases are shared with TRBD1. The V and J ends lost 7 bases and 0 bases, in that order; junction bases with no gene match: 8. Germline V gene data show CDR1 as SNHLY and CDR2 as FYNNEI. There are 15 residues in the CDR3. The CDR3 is CASMRQGVLNTEAFF. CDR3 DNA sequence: TGTGCCAGCATGAGACAGGGCGTACTGAACACTGAAGCTTTCTTT.

The CDR3 DNA reads as TGTGCCAGCAGCCGGACTAGCGGGGGTGAGACCCAGTACTTC. Translation: CASSRTSGGETQYF. This chain uses TRBV7-9 with TRBJ2-5; 13 nucleotides match TRBD2. The V and J ends lost 5 bases and 5 bases, in that order; junction bases with no gene match: 2. CDR1 is SEHNR, CDR2 FQNEAQ, per germline (reference sequence). The CDR3 is 14 amino acids.

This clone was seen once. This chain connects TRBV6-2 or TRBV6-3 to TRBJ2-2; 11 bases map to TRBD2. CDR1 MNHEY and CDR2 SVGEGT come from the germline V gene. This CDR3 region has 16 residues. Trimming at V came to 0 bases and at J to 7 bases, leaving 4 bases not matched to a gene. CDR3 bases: TGTGCCAGCAGTTACTCGAATAGCGGGAGGGGCGGGGAGCTGTTTTTT. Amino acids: CASSYSNSGRGGELFF.

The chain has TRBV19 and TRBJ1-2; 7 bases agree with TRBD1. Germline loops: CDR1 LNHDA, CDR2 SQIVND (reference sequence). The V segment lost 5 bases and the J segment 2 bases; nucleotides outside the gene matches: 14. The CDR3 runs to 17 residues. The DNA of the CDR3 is TGTGCCAGTAGTTCTGGACAGGCTAACGACCCCAACTATGGCTACACCTTC. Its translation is CASSSGQANDPNYGYTF.

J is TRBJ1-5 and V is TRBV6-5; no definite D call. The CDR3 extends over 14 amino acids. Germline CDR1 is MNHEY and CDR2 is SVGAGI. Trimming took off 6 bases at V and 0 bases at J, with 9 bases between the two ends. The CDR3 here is CASSPSDSNQPQHF. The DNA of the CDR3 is TGTGCCAGCAGCCCCAGTGATAGCAATCAGCCCCAGCATTTT.

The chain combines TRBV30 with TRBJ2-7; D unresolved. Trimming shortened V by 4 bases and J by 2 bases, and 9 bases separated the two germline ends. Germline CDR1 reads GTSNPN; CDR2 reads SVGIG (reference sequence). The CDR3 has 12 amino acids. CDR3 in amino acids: CAWTPGTYEQYF. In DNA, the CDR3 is TGTGCCTGGACTCCAGGAACCTACGAGCAGTACTTC. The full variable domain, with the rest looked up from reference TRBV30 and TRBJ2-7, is SQTIHQWPATLVQPVGSPLSLECTVEGTSNPNLYWYRQAAGRGLQLLFYSVGIGQISSEVPQNLSASRPQDRQFILSSKKLLLSDSGFYLCAWTPGTYEQYFGPGTRLTVT.

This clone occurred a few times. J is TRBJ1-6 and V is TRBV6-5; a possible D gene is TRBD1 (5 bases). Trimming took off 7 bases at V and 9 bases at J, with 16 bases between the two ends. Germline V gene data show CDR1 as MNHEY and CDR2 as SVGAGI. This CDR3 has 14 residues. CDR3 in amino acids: CASMKGDRGSPLHF. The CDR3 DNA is TGTGCCAGCATGAAAGGAGACAGAGGTTCACCCCTCCACTTT.

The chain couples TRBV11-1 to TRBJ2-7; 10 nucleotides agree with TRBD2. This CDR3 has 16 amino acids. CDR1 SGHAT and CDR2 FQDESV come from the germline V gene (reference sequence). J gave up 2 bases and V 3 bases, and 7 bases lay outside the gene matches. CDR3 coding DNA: TGTGCCAGCAGCTTGGGAACCGGGACTAGCGCCTACGAGCAGTACTTC. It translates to CASSLGTGTSAYEQYF.

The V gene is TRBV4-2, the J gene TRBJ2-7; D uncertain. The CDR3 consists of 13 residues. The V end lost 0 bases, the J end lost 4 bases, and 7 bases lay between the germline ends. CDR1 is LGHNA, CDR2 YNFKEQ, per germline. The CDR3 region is CASSQDLEYEQYF. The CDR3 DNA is TGTGCCAGCAGCCAAGATTTAGAGTACGAGCAGTACTTC.

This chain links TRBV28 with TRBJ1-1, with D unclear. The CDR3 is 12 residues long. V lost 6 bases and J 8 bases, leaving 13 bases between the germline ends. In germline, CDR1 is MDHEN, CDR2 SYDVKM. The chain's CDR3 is CASSSPVTEAFF. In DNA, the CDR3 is TGTGCCAGCAGCTCCCCAGTCACCGAAGCTTTCTTT.

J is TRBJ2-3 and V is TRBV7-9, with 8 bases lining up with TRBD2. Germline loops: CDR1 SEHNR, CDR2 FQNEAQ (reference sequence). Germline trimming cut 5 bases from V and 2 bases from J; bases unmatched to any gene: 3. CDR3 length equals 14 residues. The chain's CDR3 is CASSARGATDTQYF. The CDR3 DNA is TGTGCCAGCAGCGCGCGGGGGGCCACAGATACGCAGTATTTT.

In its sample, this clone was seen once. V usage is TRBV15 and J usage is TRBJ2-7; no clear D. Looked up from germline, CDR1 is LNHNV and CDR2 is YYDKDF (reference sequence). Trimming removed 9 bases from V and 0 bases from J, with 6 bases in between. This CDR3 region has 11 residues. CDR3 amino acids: CATGGSYEQYF. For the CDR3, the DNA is TGTGCCACTGGCGGCTCCTACGAGCAGTACTTC.

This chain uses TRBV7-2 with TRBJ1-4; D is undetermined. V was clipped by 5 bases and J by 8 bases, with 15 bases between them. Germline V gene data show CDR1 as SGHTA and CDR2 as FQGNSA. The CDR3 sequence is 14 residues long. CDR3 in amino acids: CASSVRLLSEKLFF. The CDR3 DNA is TGTGCCAGCAGCGTGCGGCTGCTTTCGGAAAAACTGTTTTTT.

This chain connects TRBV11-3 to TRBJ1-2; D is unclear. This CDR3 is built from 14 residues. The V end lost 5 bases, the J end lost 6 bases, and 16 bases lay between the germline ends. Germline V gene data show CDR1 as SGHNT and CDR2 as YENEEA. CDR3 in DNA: TGTGCCAGCAGCCCCCGAGGAGGAAGAGATGGCTACACCTTC. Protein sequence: CASSPRGGRDGYTF. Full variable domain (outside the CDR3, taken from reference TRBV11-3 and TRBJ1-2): EAGVVQSPRYKIIEKKQPVAFWCNPISGHNTLYWYLQNLGQGPELLIRYENEEAVDDSQLPKDRFSAERLKGVDSTLKIQPAELGDSAVYLCASSPRGGRDGYTFGSGTRLTVV.

CDR3 sequence reads: CAWSGLAGRDTQYF. Here the CDR3 DNA reads TGTGCCTGGAGTGGGCTAGCGGGAAGAGATACGCAGTATTTT. The chain uses TRBV30 and TRBJ2-3; 9 positions agree with TRBD2. The CDR3 has 14 residues. V shed 1 base and J 5 bases; nucleotides not matched to a gene: 4. Germline V gives CDR1 GTSNPN, CDR2 SVGIG (reference sequence). Filled out from reference TRBV30 and TRBJ2-3, the complete variable domain reads SQTIHQWPATLVQPVGSPLSLECTVEGTSNPNLYWYRQAAGRGLQLLFYSVGIGQISSEVPQNLSASRPQDRQFILSSKKLLLSDSGFYLCAWSGLAGRDTQYFGPGTRLTVL.

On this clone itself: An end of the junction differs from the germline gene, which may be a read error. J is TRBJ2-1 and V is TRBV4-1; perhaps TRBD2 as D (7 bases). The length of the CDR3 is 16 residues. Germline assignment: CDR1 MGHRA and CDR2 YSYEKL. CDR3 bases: TGCGCCAGCAGCCAAGATCTCCGGGGGGCCTACGATGAGCAGTTCTTC. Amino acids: CASSQDLRGAYDEQFF.

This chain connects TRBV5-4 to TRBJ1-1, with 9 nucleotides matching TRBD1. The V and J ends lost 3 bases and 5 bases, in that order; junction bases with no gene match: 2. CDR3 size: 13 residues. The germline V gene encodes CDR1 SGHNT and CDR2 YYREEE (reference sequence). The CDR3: CASSWDRDTEAFF. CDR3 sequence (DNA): TGTGCCAGCAGCTGGGACAGGGATACTGAAGCTTTCTTT.

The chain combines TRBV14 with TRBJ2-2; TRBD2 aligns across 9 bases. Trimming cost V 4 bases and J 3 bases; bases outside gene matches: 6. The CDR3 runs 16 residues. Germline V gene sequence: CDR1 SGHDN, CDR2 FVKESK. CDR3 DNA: TGTGCCAGCAGCCGCCTCATAGCGGGAGACACCGGGGAGCTGTTTTTT. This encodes CASSRLIAGDTGELFF.

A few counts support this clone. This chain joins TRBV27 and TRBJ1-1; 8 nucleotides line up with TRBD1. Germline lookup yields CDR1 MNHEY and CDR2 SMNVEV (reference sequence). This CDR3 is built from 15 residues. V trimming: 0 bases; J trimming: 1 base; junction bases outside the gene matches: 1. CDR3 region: CASSLSGTGNTEAFF. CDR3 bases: TGTGCCAGCAGTTTATCTGGGACAGGGAACACTGAAGCTTTCTTT.

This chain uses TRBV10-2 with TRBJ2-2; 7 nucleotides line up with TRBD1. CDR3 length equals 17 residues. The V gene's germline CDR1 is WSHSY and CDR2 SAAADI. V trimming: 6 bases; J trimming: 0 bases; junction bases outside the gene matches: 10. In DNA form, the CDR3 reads TGCGCCAGCAGACCCGGGACAGCCGATTCGAACACCGGGGAGCTGTTTTTT. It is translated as CASRPGTADSNTGELFF.

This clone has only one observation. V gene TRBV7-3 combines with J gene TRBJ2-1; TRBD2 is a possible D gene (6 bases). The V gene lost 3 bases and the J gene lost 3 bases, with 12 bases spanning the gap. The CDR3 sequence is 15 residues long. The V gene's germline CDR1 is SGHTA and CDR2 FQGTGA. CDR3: CASSLSGGDYNEQFF. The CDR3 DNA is TGTGCCAGCAGCTTGAGCGGAGGGGACTACAATGAGCAGTTCTTC.

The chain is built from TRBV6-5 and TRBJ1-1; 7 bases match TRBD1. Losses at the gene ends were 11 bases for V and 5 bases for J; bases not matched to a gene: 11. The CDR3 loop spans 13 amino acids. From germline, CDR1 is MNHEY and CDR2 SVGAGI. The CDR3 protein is CAVTGVGGTEAFF. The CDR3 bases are TGTGCCGTAACAGGGGTAGGGGGAACTGAAGCTTTCTTT.

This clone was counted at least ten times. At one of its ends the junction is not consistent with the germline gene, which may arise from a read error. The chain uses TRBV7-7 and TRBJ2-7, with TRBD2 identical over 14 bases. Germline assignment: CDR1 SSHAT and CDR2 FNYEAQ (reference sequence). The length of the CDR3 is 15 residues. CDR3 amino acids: CASSPGLAGAYEQYF. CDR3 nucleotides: TGTGCTAGCAGTCCGGGACTAGCGGGAGCCTACGAGCAGTACTTC.

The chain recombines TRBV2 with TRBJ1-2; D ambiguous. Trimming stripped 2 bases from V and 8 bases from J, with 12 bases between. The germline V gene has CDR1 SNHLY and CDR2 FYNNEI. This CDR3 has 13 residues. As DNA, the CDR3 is TGTGCCAGCAGTGAAACCCCGGCGGGAGGCTACACCTTC. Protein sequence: CASSETPAGGYTF.

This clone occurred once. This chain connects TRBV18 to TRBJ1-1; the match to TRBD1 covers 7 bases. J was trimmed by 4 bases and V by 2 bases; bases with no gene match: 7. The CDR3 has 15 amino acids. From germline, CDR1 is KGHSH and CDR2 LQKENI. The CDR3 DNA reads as TGTGCCAGCTCACCATCGACAGGGATAGGCACTGAAGCTTTCTTT. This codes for CASSPSTGIGTEAFF.